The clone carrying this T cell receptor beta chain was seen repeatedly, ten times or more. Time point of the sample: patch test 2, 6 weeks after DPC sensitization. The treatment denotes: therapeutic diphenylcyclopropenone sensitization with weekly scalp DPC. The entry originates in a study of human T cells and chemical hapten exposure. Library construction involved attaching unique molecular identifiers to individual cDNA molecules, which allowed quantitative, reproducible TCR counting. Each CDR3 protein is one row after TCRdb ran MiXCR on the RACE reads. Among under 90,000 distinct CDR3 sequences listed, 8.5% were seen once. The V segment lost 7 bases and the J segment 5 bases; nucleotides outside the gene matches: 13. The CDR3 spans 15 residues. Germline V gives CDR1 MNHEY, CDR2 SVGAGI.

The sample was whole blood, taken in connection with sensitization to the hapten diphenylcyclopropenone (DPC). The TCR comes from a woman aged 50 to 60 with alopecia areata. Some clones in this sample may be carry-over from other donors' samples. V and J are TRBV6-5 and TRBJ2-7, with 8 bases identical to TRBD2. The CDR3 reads CASTTRGGPGDEQYF. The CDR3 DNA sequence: TGTGCCAGCACTACCCGCGGGGGGCCGGGCGACGAGCAGTACTTC.